This T cell receptor (beta chain) was sequenced during a study of cytomegalovirus exposure and HLA in healthy donors. The study's findings and limits: One variant, a missense change in DCLRE1C, was linked in a later analysis to TCR beta V- and J-gene trimming. Presence/absence results assume similar sequencing depth per donor, which may not hold.

The germline V gene has CDR1 MNHNS and CDR2 SASEGT. CDR3 size: 15 residues. This clone turned up a few times. Its antigen remains unknown. A read error may produce the germline difference seen at one junction end. Each donor was healthy, and each was a bone marrow donor. The PCR contained 60 Vbeta and 13 Jbeta primers. Produced via immunoSEQ multiplex PCR; TCRdb's table is partial and in-frame only. This sample has approximately 78,000 clones; approximately 88% occur once, and the top ten carry 2.4%. Sequenced material: PBMCs. The chain uses TRBV6-1 and TRBJ2-7, with a tentative D call TRBD1 (6 bases). The sequence was collected from a woman aged 45 to 65 in good health and CMV-seronegative. CDR3 nucleotides: TGTACCAGCAGTGTGGGACGACAGGAAACCTACGAGCAGTACTTC. Translating gives CTSSVGRQETYEQYF.